This paragraph covers one T cell receptor beta chain sequence. The data are from a study of T cell changes during pregnancy in multiple sclerosis. Some clones are missing from TCRdb's copy, which holds only in-frame ones; the method was immunoSEQ multiplex PCR. The sample has roughly 41,000 clones, 90% to 95% seen once. The germline CDR1 and CDR2 sequences are SNHLY and FYNNEI. The CDR3 sequence is 12 residues long. The V end was cut by 3 bases, the J end by 8 bases, with 8 bases between. This specimen consisted of peripheral blood, obtained in the third trimester of pregnancy. The chain couples TRBV2 to TRBJ2-1; D might be TRBD1 (6 bases). This receptor was identified in a female donor with multiple sclerosis, enrolled in a pregnancy study. This chain's CDR3 is CASSDNRDEQFF. The CDR3 DNA sequence: TGTGCCAGCAGTGACAACAGGGATGAGCAGTTCTTC.